The next 21 T cell receptor beta chains were all read from a single sample in a study of T cell responses to AZD1222 COVID-19 vaccine. Assay used: immunoSEQ multiplex PCR; TCRdb lists only in-frame clones, some missing. Of approximately 200,000 clones detected, around 87% appear once; the ten largest clones hold 2.5% to 3%. The sequencing used peripheral blood, collected on day 0 of MenACWY control vaccination. These receptor sequences come from an adult in good health.

The V and J genes are TRBV29-1 and TRBJ2-2; D not resolved. Deletions cut 5 bases from V and 0 bases from J, with 7 bases between. Looked up from germline, CDR1 is SQVTM and CDR2 is ANQGSEA. The CDR3 is made up of 13 amino acids. The DNA of the CDR3 is TGCAGCGTTAGCAGCACGAACACCGGGGAGCTGTTTTTT. This translates into CSVSSTNTGELFF.

V is TRBV19 and J is TRBJ2-6; no firm D call. CDR1 and CDR2 from the germline V gene are LNHDA and SQIVND (reference sequence). The CDR3 length is 16 residues. V was trimmed by 5 bases and J by 1 base, leaving 12 bases between them. CDR3 in DNA: TGTGCCAGTAGTGACCAGACTGCTTCTGGGGCCAACGTCCTGACTTTC. It encodes CASSDQTASGANVLTF.

This clone came up once. The chain combines TRBV7-2 with TRBJ2-7, with 15 positions matching TRBD2. The V segment lost 5 bases and the J segment 6 bases; nucleotides outside the gene matches: 14. Germline V lookup: CDR1 SGHTA, CDR2 FQGNSA. CDR3 length equals 18 residues. CDR3 amino acids: CASSPGTSGGSRAREQYF. Written as DNA, the CDR3 is TGTGCCAGCAGCCCCGGGACTAGCGGGGGGTCCCGCGCTCGCGAGCAGTACTTC.

This CDR3 is CASSSTFGGASHNEQFF. The CDR3 DNA sequence: TGTGCCAGCAGTTCCACCTTTGGGGGGGCAAGTCACAATGAGCAGTTCTTC. This sequence joins TRBV27 and TRBJ2-1; possible D gene TRBD2, 7 bases. There are 17 residues in the CDR3. The V gene's germline CDR1 is MNHEY and CDR2 SMNVEV (reference sequence). V lost 4 bases, J lost 5 bases, and 21 bases lay in between.

V usage is TRBV10-3 and J usage is TRBJ2-7; D may be TRBD1 (5 bases). The CDR3 runs 14 residues. CDR1 is ENHRY, CDR2 SYGVKD, per germline. Trimming shortened V by 7 bases and J by 2 bases, and 15 bases separated the two germline ends. For the CDR3, the DNA is TGTGCCATCAATCTCTCAGGGCCGACCTACGAGCAGTACTTC. This encodes CAINLSGPTYEQYF.

V is TRBV6-2 or TRBV6-3 and J is TRBJ1-2; 7 nucleotides line up with TRBD1. This CDR3 has 15 residues. Germline-derived CDR1 and CDR2 are MNHEY and SVGEGT. J was trimmed by 9 bases and V by 0 bases; bases with no gene match: 10. The CDR3 DNA reads as TGTGCCAGCAGTTACTCGAATACAGGGGTAGGAAGCTACACCTTC. Translated: CASSYSNTGVGSYTF.

The chain employs TRBV12-3 or TRBV12-4 and TRBJ1-2; D is ambiguous. V was trimmed by 7 bases and J by 3 bases, leaving 9 bases between them. The CDR3 is 12 amino acids. The CDR3 nucleotides are TGTGCCAGCACCTTCGGTGACTATGGCTACACCTTC. This translates into CASTFGDYGYTF.

The chain couples TRBV4-1 to TRBJ2-1, with TRBD1 matching 9 bases. The CDR3 has 15 residues. Germline assignment: CDR1 MGHRA and CDR2 YSYEKL. V shed 3 bases, J shed 6 bases, and the junction held 6 bases outside the gene matches. The CDR3 DNA sequence: TGCGCCAGCAGCCATCGGGACAGGGTAGTCAATGAGCAGTTCTTC. This encodes CASSHRDRVVNEQFF.

This chain uses TRBV29-1 with TRBJ2-2, with a possible D match to TRBD1 (5 bases). Trimming took 6 bases from V and 1 from J, leaving 15 bases between them. The CDR3 extends over 15 amino acids. Germline V lookup: CDR1 SQVTM, CDR2 ANQGSEA. CDR3 coding DNA: TGCAGCGTAGCTCCGGACACACGGAACACCGGGGAGCTGTTTTTT. Protein product: CSVAPDTRNTGELFF.

The chain combines TRBV28 with TRBJ2-7; D may correspond to TRBD1 or TRBD2 (6 bases each). Germline V lookup: CDR1 MDHEN, CDR2 SYDVKM. Deletions cut 5 bases from V and 3 bases from J, with 14 bases between. The CDR3 totals 14 residues. DNA for the CDR3: TGTGCCAGCAGTCTTGTGGGGGGCGGCTACGAGCAGTACTTC. Its translation: CASSLVGGGYEQYF.

The rearrangement joins TRBV7-2 to TRBJ2-7, with a possible D match to TRBD2 (6 bases). The length of the CDR3 is 15 residues. Per germline, CDR1 SGHTA and CDR2 FQGNSA. Trimming removed 4 bases from V and 3 bases from J, with 16 bases in between. The CDR3 region is CASSSLAAGNYEQYF. DNA for the CDR3: TGTGCCAGCAGCTCCCTGGCGGCGGGAAACTACGAGCAGTACTTC.

The genes are TRBV5-1 and TRBJ1-6, with no clear D. Trimming removed 2 bases at V and 8 bases at J, with 11 bases between. CDR1 is SGHRS and CDR2 is YFSETQ in the germline V gene. The CDR3 is made up of 14 amino acids. Here the CDR3 DNA reads TGCGCCAGCAGCTTCGGAGGTCCGGATTCACCCCTCCACTTT. Translated, it gives CASSFGGPDSPLHF.

The J gene is TRBJ1-4, the V gene TRBV28, with 8 bases that match TRBD1. The germline V gene has CDR1 MDHEN and CDR2 SYDVKM. This CDR3 has 13 residues. Trimming took 6 bases from V and 8 from J; bases not matched to a gene: 5. The CDR3 is CASSWTGREKLFF. The CDR3, as DNA: TGTGCCAGCAGCTGGACAGGGAGAGAAAAACTGTTTTTT.

The J gene is TRBJ2-1, the V gene TRBV7-9, with 12 positions matching TRBD2. Looked up from germline, CDR1 is SEHNR and CDR2 is FQNEAQ (reference sequence). The trim removed 5 bases at V and 2 bases at J, leaving 7 bases unmatched. The CDR3 totals 17 residues. CDR3 nucleotides: TGTGCCAGCAGCCCCGGGACTAGCGGGCCTGCCTACAATGAGCAGTTCTTC. This codes for CASSPGTSGPAYNEQFF.

The chain uses TRBV19 and TRBJ1-1, with a possible D match to TRBD1 (5 bases). V was pared by 1 base and J by 0 bases, with 12 bases between. This CDR3 comprises 16 residues. Germline CDR1 is LNHDA and CDR2 is SQIVND (reference sequence). CDR3 in DNA: TGTGCCAGTAGTATAGGGCACGGCAGGGTGAACACTGAAGCTTTCTTT. This codes for CASSIGHGRVNTEAFF.

Only a few counts were recorded for this clone. The J gene is TRBJ2-7, the V gene TRBV28; D is possibly TRBD1 (7 bases). The CDR3 is 14 amino acids. Germline CDR1 MDHEN, CDR2 SYDVKM. V dropped 3 bases and J dropped 9 bases, with 18 bases sitting between them. CDR3 nucleotide sequence: TGTGCCAGCAGTTTGGAGGCAGGGGGGATCGGGCAGTACTTC. Amino acid sequence: CASSLEAGGIGQYF.

V is TRBV4-1 and J is TRBJ1-6, with D hard to call. Trimming stripped 0 bases from V and 7 bases from J, with 10 bases between. Germline CDR1 is MGHRA and CDR2 is YSYEKL. The length of the CDR3 is 15 residues. The CDR3 DNA is TGCGCCAGCAGCCAAGACGAGGTGGGGAATTCACCCCTCCACTTT. It yields the protein CASSQDEVGNSPLHF.

The chain carries TRBV24-1 and TRBJ1-5; D is unclear. CDR3 length: 15 amino acids. V was pared by 3 bases and J by 2 bases, with 10 bases between. Germline V CDR1 and CDR2: KGHDR, SFDVKD. CDR3 nucleotide sequence: TGTGCCACCAGTGATCCGGACCGAGGCAATCAGCCCCAGCATTTT. Translation: CATSDPDRGNQPQHF.

The V call is TRBV5-4, the J call TRBJ2-3; TRBD2 agrees at 9 bases. The CDR3 extends over 14 amino acids. V lost 4 bases, J lost 7 bases, and 7 bases stayed unmatched. The germline gives CDR1 SGHNT, CDR2 YYREEE (reference sequence). The CDR3 protein is CASSPAGGPYTQYF. The CDR3 nucleotides are TGTGCCAGCAGCCCTGCGGGAGGGCCGTATACGCAGTATTTT.

The chain is built from TRBV30 and TRBJ1-5; TRBD1 is a possible D gene (5 bases). Germline CDR1 reads GTSNPN; CDR2 reads SVGIG (reference sequence). The V and J ends lost 0 bases and 4 bases respectively, with 13 bases between them. CDR3 size: 15 residues. DNA for the CDR3: TGTGCCTGGAGTGTATATGCGGGGGAAAATCAGCCCCAGCATTTT. Amino acid sequence: CAWSVYAGENQPQHF.

The chain combines TRBV29-1 with TRBJ2-2; D remains unclear. This CDR3 spans 13 amino acids. Trimming removed 3 bases at V and 1 base at J, with 6 bases between. The germline gives CDR1 SQVTM, CDR2 ANQGSEA. The CDR3, as DNA: TGCAGCGTTGACGTCTGGAACACCGGGGAGCTGTTTTTT. Translating gives CSVDVWNTGELFF.